This T cell receptor (beta chain) was profiled in a study of fetal regulatory T cell absence and autoimmunity. Study-wide results and limits: Pancreas TCRs were oligoclonally enriched versus cord blood, some clones over 85-fold.

The V gene's germline CDR1 is SGHRS and CDR2 YFSETQ. CDR3 size: 15 residues. With 0 bases clipped from V and 4 bases from J, the junction kept 2 bases outside the gene matches. Worth noting for this clone: Antigen unknown.

The method was immunoSEQ multiplex PCR; TCRdb's version includes in-frame clones alone and lacks a portion of them. This sample carries about 95,000 clones, approximately 79% of them seen once, and the ten largest clones take roughly 2%. The material sequenced was pancreas tissue. This TCR came from a male donor with IPEX syndrome. The rearrangement links TRBV5-1 to TRBJ1-4; the match to TRBD1 covers 8 bases. The CDR3 loop is CASSLVTGVNEKLFF. The CDR3 coding sequence is TGCGCCAGCAGCTTGGTGACAGGGGTTAATGAAAAACTGTTTTTT.